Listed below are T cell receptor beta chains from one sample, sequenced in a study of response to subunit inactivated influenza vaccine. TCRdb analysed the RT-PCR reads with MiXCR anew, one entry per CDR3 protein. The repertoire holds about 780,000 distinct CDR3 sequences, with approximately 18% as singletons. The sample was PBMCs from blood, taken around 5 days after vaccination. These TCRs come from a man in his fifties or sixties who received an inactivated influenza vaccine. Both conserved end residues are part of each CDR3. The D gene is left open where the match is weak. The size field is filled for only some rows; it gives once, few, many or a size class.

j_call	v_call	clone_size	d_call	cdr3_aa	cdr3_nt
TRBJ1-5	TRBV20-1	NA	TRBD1	CSAKGQGAGQTQHF	TGCAGTGCTAAGGGACAGGGGGCTGGTCAGACCCAGCATTTT
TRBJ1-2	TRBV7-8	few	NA	CASSSGGNRNYGYTF	TGTGCCAGCAGCTCCGGAGGCAACAGAAACTATGGCTACACCTTC
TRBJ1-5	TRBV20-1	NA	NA	CSASPVQAFLSQPQHF	TGCAGTGCTAGCCCCGTACAGGCTTTTCTGAGTCAGCCCCAGCATTTT
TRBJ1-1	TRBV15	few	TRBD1	CATSRGMGQGGSEAFF	TGTGCCACCAGCAGGGGAATGGGACAGGGTGGCTCTGAAGCTTTCTTT
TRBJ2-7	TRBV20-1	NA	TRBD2	CSALGLAVTYEQYF	TGCAGTGCCCTCGGGCTAGCGGTTACCTACGAGCAGTACTTC
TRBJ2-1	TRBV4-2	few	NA	CASSQVESSYNEQFF	TGTGCCAGCAGCCAAGTGGAGAGCTCCTACAATGAGCAGTTCTTC
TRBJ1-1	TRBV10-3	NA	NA	CAISMDMTEAFF	TGTGCCATCAGTATGGATATGACTGAAGCTTTCTTT
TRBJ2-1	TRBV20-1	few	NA	CSAPGARSFYNEQFF	TGCAGTGCTCCGGGGGCGCGGAGCTTTTACAATGAGCAGTTCTTC
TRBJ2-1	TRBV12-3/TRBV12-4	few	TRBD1	CASRPTGGTYNEQFF	TGTGCCAGCAGGCCCACAGGGGGGACCTACAATGAGCAGTTCTTC
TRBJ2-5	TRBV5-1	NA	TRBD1	CASSWGQGSKETQYF	TGCGCCAGCAGCTGGGGACAGGGATCCAAAGAGACCCAGTACTTC
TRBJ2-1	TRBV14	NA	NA	CASSLGLRNNEQFF	TGTGCCAGCAGCTTGGGTCTAAGGAACAATGAGCAGTTCTTC
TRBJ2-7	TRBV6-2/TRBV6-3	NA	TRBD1	CASSWTGVSYYEQYF	TGTGCCAGCAGCTGGACAGGGGTCTCTTACTACGAGCAGTACTTC
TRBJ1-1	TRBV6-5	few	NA	CASSYSGGGFNTEAFF	TGTGCCAGCAGTTACTCTGGGGGGGGATTCAACACTGAAGCTTTCTTT
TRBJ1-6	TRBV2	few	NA	CASKQGNSPLHF	TGTGCCAGCAAGCAGGGAAATTCACCCCTCCACTTT
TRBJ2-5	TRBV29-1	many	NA	CSATLGVKETQYF	TGCAGCGCTACCCTAGGAGTAAAAGAGACCCAGTACTTC
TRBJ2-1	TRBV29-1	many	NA	CSVGRINEQFF	TGCAGCGTTGGGCGTATTAATGAGCAGTTCTTC
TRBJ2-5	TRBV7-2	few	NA	CASSGRILETQYF	TGTGCCAGCAGTGGACGGATTCTTGAGACCCAGTACTTC
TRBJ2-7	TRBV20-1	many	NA	CSAKTGRAYEQYF	TGCAGTGCTAAAACCGGGAGAGCCTACGAGCAGTACTTC
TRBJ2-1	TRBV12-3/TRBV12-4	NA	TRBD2	CASRKTSGGAREQFF	TGTGCCAGCAGAAAGACTAGCGGGGGGGCGAGGGAGCAGTTCTTC
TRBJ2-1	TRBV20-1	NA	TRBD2	CSARELGTSGRAYNEQFF	TGCAGTGCTAGAGAACTTGGGACTAGCGGGAGGGCCTACAATGAGCAGTTCTTC
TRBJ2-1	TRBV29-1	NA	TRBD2	CSVEFEGIPTSGSDEQFF	TGCAGCGTTGAATTTGAGGGGATCCCTACTAGCGGGAGCGATGAGCAGTTCTTC
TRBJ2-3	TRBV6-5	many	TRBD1	CASRTGTDTQYF	TGTGCCAGCAGGACAGGGACAGATACGCAGTATTTT
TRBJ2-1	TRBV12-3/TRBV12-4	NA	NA	CASTSPREQFF	TGTGCCAGCACTTCGCCGCGTGAGCAGTTCTTC
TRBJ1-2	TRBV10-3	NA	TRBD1	CAIIGTGGGYTF	TGTGCCATCATCGGGACAGGGGGTGGCTACACCTTC
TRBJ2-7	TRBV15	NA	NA	CATSIALGEQYF	TGTGCCACCAGCATTGCGCTAGGAGAGCAGTACTTC